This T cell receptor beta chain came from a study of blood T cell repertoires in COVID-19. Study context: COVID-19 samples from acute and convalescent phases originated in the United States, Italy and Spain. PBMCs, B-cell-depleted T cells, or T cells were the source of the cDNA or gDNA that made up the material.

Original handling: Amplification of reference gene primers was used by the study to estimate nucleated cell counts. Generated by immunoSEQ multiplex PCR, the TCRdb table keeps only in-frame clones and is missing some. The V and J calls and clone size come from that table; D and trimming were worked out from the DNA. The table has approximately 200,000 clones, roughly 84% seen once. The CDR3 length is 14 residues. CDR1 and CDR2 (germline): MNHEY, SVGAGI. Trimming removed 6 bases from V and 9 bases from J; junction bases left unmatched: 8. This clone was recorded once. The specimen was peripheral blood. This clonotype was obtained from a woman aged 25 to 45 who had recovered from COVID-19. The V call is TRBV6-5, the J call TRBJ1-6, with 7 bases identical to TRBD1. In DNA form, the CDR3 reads TGTGCCAGCAGGAGACAGGGTTGGGGTTCACCCCTCCACTTT. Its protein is CASRRQGWGSPLHF.